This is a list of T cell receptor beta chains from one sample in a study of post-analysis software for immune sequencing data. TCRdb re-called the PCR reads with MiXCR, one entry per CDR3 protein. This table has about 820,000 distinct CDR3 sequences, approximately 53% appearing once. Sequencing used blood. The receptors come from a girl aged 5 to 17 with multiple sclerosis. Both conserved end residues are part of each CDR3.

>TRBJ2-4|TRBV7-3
CASSPTASGSFIDIQYF
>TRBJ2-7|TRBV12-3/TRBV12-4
CASSPQAGGSYEQYF
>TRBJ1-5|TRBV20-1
CSARARRGVGNQPQHF
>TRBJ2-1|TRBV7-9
CASSFRIGEQFF
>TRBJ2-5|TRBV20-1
CSASTRTGYQETQYF
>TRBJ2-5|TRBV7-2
CASSLGRLARETQYF
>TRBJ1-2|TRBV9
CASSGTAPYGYTF
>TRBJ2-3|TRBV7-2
CASSLDRAGGADTQYF
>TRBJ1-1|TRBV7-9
CASSLTGGSYTEAFF
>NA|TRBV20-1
CSAQGAGQTYEQYF
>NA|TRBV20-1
CSAWTPWDEQYF
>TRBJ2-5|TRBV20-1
CSAGDRQGFGETQYF
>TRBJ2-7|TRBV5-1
CASSSPRGDYEQYF
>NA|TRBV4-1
CASSAAGTGVREQYF
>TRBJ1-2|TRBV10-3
CAISGDRGPTPGYTF